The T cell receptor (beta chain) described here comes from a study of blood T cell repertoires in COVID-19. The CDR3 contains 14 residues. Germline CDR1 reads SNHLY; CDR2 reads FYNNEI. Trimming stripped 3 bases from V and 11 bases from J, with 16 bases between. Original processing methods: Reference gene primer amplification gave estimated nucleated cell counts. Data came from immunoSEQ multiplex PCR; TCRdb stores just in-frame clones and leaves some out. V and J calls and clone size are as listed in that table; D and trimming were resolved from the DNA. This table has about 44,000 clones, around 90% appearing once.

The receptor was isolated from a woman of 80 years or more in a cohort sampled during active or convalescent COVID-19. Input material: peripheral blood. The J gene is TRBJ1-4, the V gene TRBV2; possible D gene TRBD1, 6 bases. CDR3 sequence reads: CASSETRGSVKLFF. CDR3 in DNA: TGTGCCAGCAGTGAGACAAGGGGGTCCGTGAAACTGTTTTTT.